Listed here are 29 T cell receptor beta chains from one sample, sequenced in a study of shared clonotypes between healthy human individuals. The protocol was immunoSEQ multiplex PCR, while the TCRdb copy is restricted to in-frame clones and leaves out a portion. The sample lists approximately 1.5 million clones; approximately 98.5% were seen once. Material for sequencing was naive CD4+ T cells sorted from blood. Stated subset: CD45RA+ positively selected. Receptors originate from a man aged 25-45 years in good health.

The chain has TRBV5-1 and TRBJ2-5; D possibly corresponds to TRBD2 (5 bases). Germline CDR1 and CDR2: SGHRS and YFSETQ. The germline V and J ends were trimmed by 4 bases and 1 base, with 14 bases remaining between them. This CDR3 is built from 15 residues. CDR3 DNA: TGCGCCAGCAGCATCACGGCGGGCGGCCAAGAGACCCAGTACTTC. Translated: CASSITAGGQETQYF.

J is TRBJ2-7 and V is TRBV18; 9 bases match TRBD1. The CDR3 consists of 16 residues. CDR1 is KGHSH, CDR2 LQKENI, per germline. Losses at the gene ends were 6 bases for V and 0 bases for J; bases not matched to a gene: 9. CDR3 coding DNA: TGTGCCAGCTCCTTTACGGGGGACAGGGACTCCTACGAGCAGTACTTC. It yields the protein CASSFTGDRDSYEQYF.

The genes are TRBV2 and TRBJ1-3; D not resolved. With 1 base removed from V and 4 bases from J, the gap between germline ends came to 8 bases. The CDR3 has 14 residues. Germline V CDR1 and CDR2: SNHLY, FYNNEI. The CDR3 coding sequence is TGTGCCAGCAGTGAAGGGGTGCGCGGAAACACCATATATTTT. Its protein product is CASSEGVRGNTIYF.

The chain is built from TRBV12-5 and TRBJ2-1; 8 bases fit TRBD2. The V gene's germline CDR1 is LGHNT and CDR2 FRNRAP. J lost 4 bases, V lost 0 bases, and 5 bases had no gene match. The CDR3 is made up of 16 amino acids. This CDR3 reads CASGLVLAGGYNEQFF. The CDR3 DNA sequence: TGTGCTAGTGGTTTGGTCCTAGCGGGCGGGTACAATGAGCAGTTCTTC.

The chain's CDR3 is CASSHGLAGGPEYEQYF. CDR3 nucleotide sequence: TGTGCCAGCAGTCACGGACTAGCGGGAGGGCCGGAGTACGAGCAGTACTTC. The chain is built from TRBV5-6 and TRBJ2-7, with 15 bases matching TRBD2. CDR1 is SGHDT and CDR2 is YYEEEE in the germline V gene. The V gene end was trimmed by 5 bases and the J gene end by 4 bases; junction bases not matched to a gene: 10. The CDR3 has 17 residues.

This clone was counted once. The V gene is TRBV10-3, the J gene TRBJ1-1, with TRBD1 matching 10 bases. CDR3 size: 15 residues. V was clipped by 7 bases and J by 5 bases; unmatched bases: 10. Germline lookup yields CDR1 ENHRY and CDR2 SYGVKD. Here the CDR3 reads CAITVTGGSITEAFF. The DNA of the CDR3 is TGTGCCATCACCGTGACAGGGGGCTCGATTACTGAAGCTTTCTTT.

For this clone: Other DNA sequences in the sample encode the same CDR3. V and J are TRBV29-1 and TRBJ2-7; no clear D gene. The CDR3 runs 12 residues. Germline CDR1 is SQVTM and CDR2 is ANQGSEA. Deletions cut 6 bases from V and 3 bases from J, with 12 bases between. The chain's CDR3 is CSVGTGLYEQYF. Here the CDR3 DNA reads TGCAGCGTGGGCACGGGTCTCTACGAGCAGTACTTC.

This sequence joins TRBV5-4 and TRBJ2-7; 13 nucleotides align to TRBD2. This CDR3 is 15 amino acids long. Germline CDR1 SGHNT, CDR2 YYREEE (reference sequence). J gave up 2 bases and V 2 bases, and 1 base lay outside the gene matches. The CDR3 sequence: CASSFGLAGAYEQYF. The CDR3, as DNA: TGTGCCAGCAGCTTCGGACTAGCGGGAGCCTACGAGCAGTACTTC.

This chain connects TRBV5-1 to TRBJ1-1, with D possibly TRBD1 on 5 matching bases. The length of the CDR3 is 17 residues. CDR1 and CDR2 (germline): SGHRS, YFSETQ. V lost 4 bases and J lost 5, with 24 bases in between. CDR3: CASSRIGATGFATEAFF. The CDR3 bases are TGCGCCAGCAGCAGAATCGGGGCAACCGGGTTCGCGACTGAAGCTTTCTTT.

Here the CDR3 reads CASSPVGGAGANVLTF. The CDR3, as DNA: TGTGCCAGCAGCCCCGTAGGTGGGGCTGGGGCCAACGTCCTGACTTTC. The chain uses TRBV11-2 and TRBJ2-6; no clear D. Trimming took off 5 bases at V and 2 bases at J, with 13 bases between the two ends. CDR1 is SGHAT and CDR2 is FQNNGV in the germline V gene. The CDR3 contains 16 residues.

The chain combines TRBV28 with TRBJ2-1; a weak D match, TRBD1 (6 bases). The CDR3 is 14 residues long. The germline V and J ends were trimmed by 6 bases and 5 bases, with 14 bases remaining between them. Per the germline V gene, CDR1 is MDHEN and CDR2 is SYDVKM. The DNA of the CDR3 is TGTGCCAGCAGCCACGGGACAAACAACAATGAGCAGTTCTTC. Residues: CASSHGTNNNEQFF.

This clone was detected once. The V and J genes are TRBV15 and TRBJ2-7, with TRBD1 matching 10 bases. The CDR3 totals 14 residues. CDR1 LNHNV and CDR2 YYDKDF come from the germline V gene (reference sequence). The V gene end was trimmed by 5 bases and the J gene end by 6 bases; junction bases not matched to a gene: 7. The CDR3 DNA is TGTGCCACCAGCGGGACAGGGGAGAAGCTCGAGCAGTACTTC. It specifies CATSGTGEKLEQYF.

This chain connects TRBV7-2 to TRBJ2-7, with D possibly matching TRBD2 (5 bases). The CDR3 loop spans 16 amino acids. CDR1 SGHTA and CDR2 FQGNSA come from the germline V gene. V lost 3 bases and J 4 bases, leaving 19 bases between the germline ends. CDR3 in DNA: TGTGCCAGCAGCTTGGACCCGACGGGAAGCGAATACGAGCAGTACTTC. Residues: CASSLDPTGSEYEQYF.

The chain uses TRBV14 and TRBJ2-5, with D possibly matching TRBD1 (5 bases). Germline CDR1 reads SGHDN; CDR2 reads FVKESK. CDR3 size: 14 residues. V was trimmed by 2 bases and J by 5 bases, leaving 12 bases between them. The CDR3 DNA reads as TGTGCCAGCAGCCAATCAGGGCTGTCGGAGACCCAGTACTTC. As protein: CASSQSGLSETQYF.

The CDR3 loop is CASSQLNNEQFF. The CDR3 DNA follows: TGTGCCAGCAGCCAGCTGAACAATGAGCAGTTCTTC. The genes are TRBV13 and TRBJ2-1, with unresolved D. CDR1 and CDR2 from the germline V gene are PRHDT and FYEKMQ (reference sequence). CDR3 length equals 12 residues. V lost 5 bases and J lost 5, with 7 bases in between. The whole variable domain, filled in from reference TRBV13 and TRBJ2-1, reads AAGVIQSPRHLIKEKRETATLKCYPIPRHDTVYWYQQGPGQDPQFLISFYEKMQSDKGSIPDRFSAQQFSDYHSELNMSSLELGDSALYFCASSQLNNEQFFGPGTRLTVL.

The chain is built from TRBV10-2 and TRBJ2-5; TRBD1 is a possible D gene (6 bases). The CDR3 sequence is 12 residues long. Per germline, CDR1 WSHSY and CDR2 SAAADI. V lost 8 bases and J lost 5, with 12 bases in between. The CDR3 loop reads CASVQGTETQYF. Here the CDR3 DNA reads TGCGCCAGCGTACAGGGTACGGAGACCCAGTACTTC.

The chain couples TRBV29-1 to TRBJ2-3; either TRBD1 or TRBD2 may supply D (5 bases each). V was trimmed by 2 bases and J by 3 bases, leaving 9 bases between them. The germline V gene has CDR1 SQVTM and CDR2 ANQGSEA. This CDR3 region has 13 residues. CDR3 in amino acids: CSVEWDATDTQYF. The CDR3 nucleotides are TGCAGCGTTGAATGGGACGCTACAGATACGCAGTATTTT.

The chain links TRBV4-2 to TRBJ1-5; the D is unclear. The germline V and J ends were trimmed by 5 bases and 2 bases, with 16 bases remaining between them. This CDR3 has 16 residues. Germline V gene sequence: CDR1 LGHNA, CDR2 YNFKEQ. The CDR3 DNA is TGTGCCAGCAGCGCCCAGATTGGCGATCGCAATCAGCCCCAGCATTTT. The encoded protein is CASSAQIGDRNQPQHF.

This chain links TRBV2 with TRBJ2-1; unclear D gene. Trimming took off 3 bases at V and 12 bases at J, with 15 bases between the two ends. Germline CDR1 SNHLY, CDR2 FYNNEI. The CDR3 is made up of 13 amino acids. The CDR3 nucleotides read TGTGCCAGCAGTGATCGCCCGGTATCCGGGCAGTTCTTC. Its protein product is CASSDRPVSGQFF.

The rearrangement joins TRBV29-1 to TRBJ2-2; unclear D gene. Germline CDR1 SQVTM, CDR2 ANQGSEA. The CDR3 extends over 14 amino acids. Trimming shortened V by 6 bases and J by 0 bases, and 11 bases separated the two germline ends. In DNA form, the CDR3 reads TGCAGCGTGCGTGGGGTGGCGAACACCGGGGAGCTGTTTTTT. It is translated as CSVRGVANTGELFF.

The J gene is TRBJ1-2, the V gene TRBV7-9; tentative D call: TRBD1 (5 bases). Between the trimmed V and J ends, which lost 2 bases and 0 bases, there was a span of 10 bases. The CDR3 spans 15 residues. Germline lookup yields CDR1 SEHNR and CDR2 FQNEAQ (reference sequence). The CDR3 here is CASSLQGGANYGYTF. The CDR3 coding sequence is TGTGCCAGCAGCTTACAGGGTGGAGCTAACTATGGCTACACCTTC.

V is TRBV6-1 and J is TRBJ2-7; the D gene is possibly TRBD2 (5 bases). V lost 8 bases and J lost 0, with 11 bases in between. The V gene's germline CDR1 is MNHNS and CDR2 SASEGT. The CDR3 is 13 amino acids. This CDR3 is CASEDYHSYEQYF. For the CDR3, the DNA is TGTGCCAGCGAAGACTACCACTCCTACGAGCAGTACTTC.

The rearrangement joins TRBV5-1 to TRBJ1-1; D may be TRBD1 (5 bases). In germline, CDR1 is SGHRS, CDR2 YFSETQ. V was cut by 1 base and J by 4 bases, with 11 bases left in between. This CDR3 spans 14 amino acids. The CDR3 here is CASSLMGVGTEAFF. DNA of the CDR3: TGCGCCAGCAGCTTGATGGGGGTAGGCACTGAAGCTTTCTTT.

A note on this clone: Other nucleotide sequences from this sample produce the same CDR3. This chain connects TRBV5-1 to TRBJ1-2; unclear D gene. Germline V gives CDR1 SGHRS, CDR2 YFSETQ. The CDR3 covers 12 residues. Between the trimmed V and J ends, which lost 0 bases and 6 bases, there was a span of 6 bases. The CDR3 bases are TGCGCCAGCAGCTTGGGCGGAGATGGCTACACCTTC. It is translated as CASSLGGDGYTF. Full variable domain (missing parts from reference TRBV5-1 and TRBJ1-2): KAGVTQTPRYLIKTRGQQVTLSCSPISGHRSVSWYQQTPGQGLQFLFEYFSETQRNKGNFPGRFSGRQFSNSRSEMNVSTLELGDSALYLCASSLGGDGYTFGSGTRLTVV.

This chain links TRBV7-8 with TRBJ2-7; no clear D gene. The CDR3 is 15 amino acids. Trimming pared 2 bases from V and 3 bases from J, leaving 14 bases between. In germline, CDR1 is SGHVS, CDR2 FQNEAQ. The CDR3: CASSLSIGVIYEQYF. The CDR3 DNA reads TGTGCCAGCAGCTTATCGATTGGTGTGATCTACGAGCAGTACTTC.

The V and J genes are TRBV7-3 and TRBJ2-3; D not certain. V lost 7 bases to trimming and J lost 6 bases, with 8 bases between them. The CDR3 totals 11 residues. Germline-derived CDR1 and CDR2 are SGHTA and FQGTGA. CDR3 bases: TGTGCCAGCACATCGGGCGATACGCAGTATTTT. Translating gives CASTSGDTQYF.

The chain couples TRBV7-9 to TRBJ2-2; weak D call: TRBD2 (6 bases). Germline V gene sequence: CDR1 SEHNR, CDR2 FQNEAQ (reference sequence). V was shortened by 2 bases and J by 3 bases, with 19 bases between the two germline ends. CDR3 length equals 18 residues. The CDR3 spells CASSLPYHGSGDTGELFF. CDR3 DNA: TGTGCCAGCAGCTTACCCTACCATGGTAGCGGCGACACCGGGGAGCTGTTTTTT. The full variable domain, in which reference TRBV7-9 and TRBJ2-2 provide the parts outside the CDR3, is DTGVSQNPRHKITKRGQNVTFRCDPISEHNRLYWYRQTLGQGPEFLTYFQNEAQLEKSRLLSDRFSAERPKGSFSTLEIQRTEQGDSAMYLCASSLPYHGSGDTGELFFGEGSRLTVL.

This rearrangement joins TRBV28 to TRBJ1-5; possibly TRBD1 for D (6 bases). Germline V gene sequence: CDR1 MDHEN, CDR2 SYDVKM. The V and J ends lost 1 base and 9 bases respectively, with 16 bases between them. The CDR3 runs 15 residues. CDR3 coding DNA: TGTGCCAGCAGTTTATTAGGCGGGGGGCCGGGGCCCCAGCATTTT. Protein: CASSLLGGGPGPQHF.

Note on this clone: Other DNA sequences of this sample code for an identical CDR3. The CDR3 sequence is CASSSLAGVGYNEQFF. The CDR3 region has the DNA TGTGCCAGCAGCTCATTAGCGGGAGTTGGCTACAATGAGCAGTTCTTC. V is TRBV7-2 and J is TRBJ2-1, with 9 positions matching TRBD2. Trimming took 4 bases from V and 3 from J; bases not matched to a gene: 7. The CDR3 covers 16 residues. CDR1 is SGHTA, CDR2 FQGNSA, per germline.